A selection of T cell receptor beta chains follows, all from one sample in a study of post-analysis software for immune sequencing data. Each CDR3 protein is one row after TCRdb ran MiXCR on the PCR reads. The table includes fewer than 850,000 distinct CDR3 sequences, about 43% detected once. The sequenced material came from blood. These receptors all stem from a girl aged 5-17 years with multiple sclerosis. CDR3s include the opening cysteine and the closing phenylalanine or tryptophan. A D gene is named only where the DNA matches it firmly.

d_gene	v_gene	j_gene	CDR3aa
TRBD2	TRBV9	TRBJ2-7	CASSPRGGLSDEQYF
NA	TRBV28	TRBJ2-6	CASSLGRHTVGANVLTF
NA	TRBV5-1	TRBJ2-3	CASAAWGAGDRTDTQYF
NA	TRBV29-1	TRBJ2-7	CSVVTSLYEQYF
NA	TRBV20-1	TRBJ2-3	CSARDLGLARDTQYF
NA	TRBV27	TRBJ1-1	CASRGDTLNTEAFF
TRBD1	TRBV11-1	TRBJ2-1	CASEATGIRNEQFF
TRBD1	TRBV4-3	TRBJ2-2	CASSQEGTVNTGELFF
NA	TRBV5-1	TRBJ2-5	CASSSTGHQETQYF
NA	TRBV27	TRBJ2-3	CASSLGLNTDTQYF
NA	TRBV29-1	TRBJ2-5	CSVVGAQETQYF
TRBD2	TRBV20-1	TRBJ2-3	CSARASRREGTDTQYF
NA	TRBV5-1	TRBJ2-1	CASRAQAYEQFF
NA	TRBV11-2	TRBJ2-1	CASSLVRSSYNEQFF
TRBD1	TRBV9	TRBJ2-3	CASSTRDRAPDTQYF
TRBD1	TRBV7-2	TRBJ1-1	CASSFQQGVEAFF
TRBD2	TRBV5-1	TRBJ2-1	CASSLSAGANEQFF
NA	TRBV20-1	TRBJ2-3	CSASPSRRTDTQYF
TRBD1	TRBV5-1	TRBJ1-2	CASRATGALNGYTF
NA	TRBV20-1	TRBJ2-5	CSASPGDGNQETQYF
TRBD2	TRBV20-1	TRBJ2-7	CSARGPSAGGPVEQYF
NA	TRBV6-5	TRBJ1-2	CASSRGANTYGYTF
NA	TRBV3-1	TRBJ2-5	CASSPIRDTHKNIRQETQYF
NA	TRBV7-3	TRBJ2-3	CASSPYPLTGLGPTDTQYF
TRBD1	TRBV29-1	TRBJ2-5	CSVRPGQGLETQYF
NA	TRBV12-3/TRBV12-4	TRBJ1-5	CASTIGENQPQHF
TRBD2	TRBV9	TRBJ2-7	CASSPRFIAGIDEQYF
TRBD1	TRBV20-1	TRBJ2-4	CSARQGQAIIQYF
NA	TRBV11-2	TRBJ1-5	CASSPDSYSNQPQHF
NA	TRBV9	TRBJ2-5	CASSPAGQGLNNEQYF
NA	TRBV25-1	TRBJ2-7	CASSDPGQEGPYEQYF
NA	TRBV18	NA	CASSPAHEQYF
TRBD2	TRBV11-2	TRBJ2-3	CASSLVSTSGRSADTQYF
NA	TRBV12-3/TRBV12-4	TRBJ2-7	CASSLLGVEQYF
TRBD2	TRBV27	TRBJ2-7	CASSPAGVGEQYF
NA	TRBV7-2	TRBJ1-2	CASSQEGVGYGYTF
TRBD2	TRBV10-2	TRBJ2-7	CASSTGTSRYEQYF
NA	TRBV7-9	TRBJ1-2	CASSLDRPRDGYTF
NA	TRBV20-1	TRBJ1-1	CSARVENSMNTEAFF